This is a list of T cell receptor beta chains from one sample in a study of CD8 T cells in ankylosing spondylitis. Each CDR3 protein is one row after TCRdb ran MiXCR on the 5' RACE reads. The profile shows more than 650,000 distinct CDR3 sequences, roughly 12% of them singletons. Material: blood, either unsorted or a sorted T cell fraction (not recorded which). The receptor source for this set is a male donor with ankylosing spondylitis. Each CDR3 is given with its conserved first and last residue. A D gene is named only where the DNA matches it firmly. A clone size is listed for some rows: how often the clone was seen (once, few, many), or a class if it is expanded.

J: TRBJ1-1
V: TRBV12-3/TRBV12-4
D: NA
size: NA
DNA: TGTGCCTGCAGTTTATTTTTATGGGACAACCCGAACACTGAAGCTTTCTTT
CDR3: CACSLFLWDNPNTEAFF

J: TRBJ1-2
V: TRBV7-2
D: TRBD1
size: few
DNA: TGTGCCAGCAGCCTGGGACAGCGAATCTTCTATGGCTACACCTTC
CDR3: CASSLGQRIFYGYTF

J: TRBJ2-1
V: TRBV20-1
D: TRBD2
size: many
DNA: TGCAGTGCAGGACTAGCGGGAGCAGGGAATGAGCAGTTCTTC
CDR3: CSAGLAGAGNEQFF

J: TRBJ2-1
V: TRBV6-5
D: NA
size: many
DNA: TGTGCCAGTCGATCCTACAATGAGCAGTTCTTC
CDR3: CASRSYNEQFF

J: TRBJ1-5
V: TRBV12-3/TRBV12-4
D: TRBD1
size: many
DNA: TGTGCCAGCAGTTACAGGGGGGGCAATCAGCCCCAGCATTTT
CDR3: CASSYRGGNQPQHF

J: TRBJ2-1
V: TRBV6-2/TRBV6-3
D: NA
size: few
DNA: TGTGCCAGCACCCCGTCCGGCACTATCCACAATGAGCAGTTCTTC
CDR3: CASTPSGTIHNEQFF

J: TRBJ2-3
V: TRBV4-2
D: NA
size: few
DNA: TGTGCCAGCAGCCAAGTACGACAGGACACAGATACGCAGTATTTT
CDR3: CASSQVRQDTDTQYF

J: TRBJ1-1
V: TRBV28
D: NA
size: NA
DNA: TGTGCCAGCAGGATCCGCGCGGGGGCTTTCTTT
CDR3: CASRIRAGAFF

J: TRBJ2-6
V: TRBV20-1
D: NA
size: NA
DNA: TGCAGTGCTACTCGGGGAACTGGGGCCAACGTCCTGACTTTC
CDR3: CSATRGTGANVLTF

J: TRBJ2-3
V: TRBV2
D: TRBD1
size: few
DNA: TGTGCCAGCAGCCCCCAAGACAGGGCAGATACGCAGTATTTT
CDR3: CASSPQDRADTQYF

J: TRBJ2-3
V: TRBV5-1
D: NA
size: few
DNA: TGCGCCAGCAGCTACGGGACCCTCCTGCGCACAGATACGCAGTATTTT
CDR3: CASSYGTLLRTDTQYF

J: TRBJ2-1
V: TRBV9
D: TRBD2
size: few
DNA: TGTGCCAGCAGCGTAGAAGCATTGTGGGCTAGCGGGAACCCCAGGCAGTTCTTC
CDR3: CASSVEALWASGNPRQFF

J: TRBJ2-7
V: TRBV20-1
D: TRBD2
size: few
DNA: TGCAGTGCTAGGGGGACTAGCGGGAGGGGTGGCGAGCAGTACTTC
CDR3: CSARGTSGRGGEQYF

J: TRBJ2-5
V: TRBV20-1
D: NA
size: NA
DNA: TGCAGTGAGCGAAGCCGGACCCAGTACTTC
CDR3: CSERSRTQYF

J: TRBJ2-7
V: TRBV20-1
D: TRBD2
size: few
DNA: TGCAGTGCTACCCGGACTAGCGGGGCCGTGGTGCAGTACTTC
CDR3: CSATRTSGAVVQYF

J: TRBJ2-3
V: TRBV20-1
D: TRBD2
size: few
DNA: TGCAGTGCTTACTCTAGCGGGAGGGAAGATACGCAGTATTTT
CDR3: CSAYSSGREDTQYF

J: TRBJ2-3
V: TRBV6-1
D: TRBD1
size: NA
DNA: TGTGCCAGCAGCCCAGGACAGGGAATGGCAGATACGCAGTATTTT
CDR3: CASSPGQGMADTQYF

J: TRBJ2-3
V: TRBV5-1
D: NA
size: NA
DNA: TGCGCCAGCAGCCGCGGAGGGCCGAGGGCAGATACGCAGTATTTT
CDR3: CASSRGGPRADTQYF

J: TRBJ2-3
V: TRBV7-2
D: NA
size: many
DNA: TGTGCCAGCAGCTTAGGAGATGCAGATACGCAGTATTTT
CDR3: CASSLGDADTQYF

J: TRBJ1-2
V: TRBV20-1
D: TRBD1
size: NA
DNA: TGCAGTGCTAGAGATAGGAGACAGGGGGTCGATGGCTACACCTTC
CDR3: CSARDRRQGVDGYTF

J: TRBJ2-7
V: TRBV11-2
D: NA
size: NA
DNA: TGTGCCAGCAGCTTAGAATGGCAGGGAGGCTCCGAGCAGTACTTC
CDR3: CASSLEWQGGSEQYF

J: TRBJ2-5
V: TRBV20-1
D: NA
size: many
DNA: TGCAGTGCCCGGGACGACCAAGAGACCCAGTACTTC
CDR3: CSARDDQETQYF

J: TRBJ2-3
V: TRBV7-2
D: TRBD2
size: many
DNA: TGTGCCAGCAGCTTAGCAGGTAGCGGGTTGGATACGCAGTATTTT
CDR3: CASSLAGSGLDTQYF

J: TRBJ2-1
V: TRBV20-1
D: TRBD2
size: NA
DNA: TGCAGTGCCCGGACTAGCGGGAGGGTTTTGTACAATGAGCAGTTCTTC
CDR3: CSARTSGRVLYNEQFF

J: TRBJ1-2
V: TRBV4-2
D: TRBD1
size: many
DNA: TGTGCCAGCAGCCAGGACAGGGGGCTCCTCTATGGCTACACCTTC
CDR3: CASSQDRGLLYGYTF

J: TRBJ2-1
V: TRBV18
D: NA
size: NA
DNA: TGTGCCAGCTCACCAAGTATGGTGGGCAATGAGCAGTTCTTC
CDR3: CASSPSMVGNEQFF

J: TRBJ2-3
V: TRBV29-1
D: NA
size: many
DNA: TGCAGCGTTGGGAAGGGGTCAGGGGGCACAGATACGCAGTATTTT
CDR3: CSVGKGSGGTDTQYF

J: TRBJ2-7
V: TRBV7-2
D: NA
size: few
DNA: TGTGCCAGCAGGAGGGACTTGGGCTCCTACGAGCAGTACTTC
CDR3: CASRRDLGSYEQYF

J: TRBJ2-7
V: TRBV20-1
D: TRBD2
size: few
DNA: TGCAGTGCTAGAGATACAGCGGGAGGGCCGTACGAGCAGTACTTC
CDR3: CSARDTAGGPYEQYF

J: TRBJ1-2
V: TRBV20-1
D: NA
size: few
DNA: TGCAGTCCTAGACGTACTAACTATGGCTACACCTTC
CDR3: CSPRRTNYGYTF

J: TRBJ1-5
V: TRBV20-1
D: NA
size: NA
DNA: TGCAGTGCTAGAATGTATAGCAATCAGCCCCAGCATTTT
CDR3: CSARMYSNQPQHF

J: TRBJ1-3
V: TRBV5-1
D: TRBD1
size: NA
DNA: TGCGCCAGCAGCTCCGGGACAGGGTGGTTAAACACCATATATTTT
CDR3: CASSSGTGWLNTIYF

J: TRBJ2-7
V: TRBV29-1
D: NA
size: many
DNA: TGCAGCGTTGAAGGGGCGGGGAGCCGCTACGAGCAGTACTTC
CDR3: CSVEGAGSRYEQYF

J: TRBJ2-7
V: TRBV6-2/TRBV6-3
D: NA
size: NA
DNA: TGTGCCAGCAGTTACGGTGGGCTCACCGAGCAGTACTTC
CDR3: CASSYGGLTEQYF

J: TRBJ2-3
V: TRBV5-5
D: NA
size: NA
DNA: TGTGCCAGCAGCGCCCAGAGCACAGATACGCAGTATTTT
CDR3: CASSAQSTDTQYF

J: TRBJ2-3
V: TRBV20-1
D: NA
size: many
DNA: TGCAGTGCTGGGACGGCTAGCACAGATACGCAGTATTTT
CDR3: CSAGTASTDTQYF

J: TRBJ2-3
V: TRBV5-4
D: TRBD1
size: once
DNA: TGTGCCAGCAGCTCTTGGACAGGGGCGCTTATATTGACTAGCACAGATACGCAGTATTTT
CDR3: CASSSWTGALILTSTDTQYF